The 31 T cell receptor beta chains reported below all come from one sample, sequenced in a study of shared clonotypes between healthy human individuals. Repertoires were generated with immunoSEQ multiplex PCR, while TCRdb's copy carries only in-frame clones and drops some. The sample lists around 1.1 million clones, approximately 80% occurring once. Source material: memory CD4+ T cells from PBMCs. Subset of the sample: CD45RA-negative fraction. All receptors derive from a man aged 18-30 years in good health. Some clones in this sample may be carry-over from other donors' samples.

J is TRBJ1-1 and V is TRBV14; 7 nucleotides match TRBD1. J was trimmed by 1 base and V by 1 base; bases with no gene match: 9. Germline V CDR1 and CDR2: SGHDN, FVKESK. There are 17 residues in the CDR3. CDR3 sequence reads: CASSQVGRGGPNTEAFF. The CDR3 coding sequence is TGTGCCAGCAGCCAAGTCGGCAGGGGGGGACCGAACACTGAAGCTTTCTTT.

The gene calls are TRBV6-6 and TRBJ2-1; TRBD2 matches at 8 bases. Looked up from germline, CDR1 is MNHNY and CDR2 is SVGAGI (reference sequence). The junction had 4 bases not matched to a gene; V was cut back by 6 bases and J by 6 bases. The CDR3 is 13 residues long. The CDR3 bases are TGTGCCAGCAGCCCGGGACTAGTCAATGAGCAGTTCTTC. It codes for CASSPGLVNEQFF.

This sequence joins TRBV7-2 and TRBJ1-2, with a possible D match to TRBD1 (5 bases). The ends were cut back, 7 bases at V and 4 bases at J, with 19 bases in the middle. The CDR3 contains 15 residues. Looked up from germline, CDR1 is SGHTA and CDR2 is FQGNSA. The DNA of the CDR3 is TGTGCCAGCAACTTCAAGACAGATCCCCTCTATGGCTACACCTTC. Translation: CASNFKTDPLYGYTF.

The rearrangement links TRBV28 to TRBJ2-1; a possible D gene is TRBD2 (6 bases). Trimming stripped 5 bases from V and 10 bases from J, with 18 bases between. The length of the CDR3 is 14 residues. Germline V gives CDR1 MDHEN, CDR2 SYDVKM. The CDR3 protein is CASSQYRDSREQFF. The CDR3 DNA sequence: TGTGCCAGCAGTCAATACCGGGACTCAAGGGAGCAGTTCTTC.

Here the CDR3 reads CASRQGSGANVLTF. The CDR3 DNA follows: TGCGCCAGCAGACAGGGATCTGGGGCCAACGTCCTGACTTTC. The V gene is TRBV10-2, the J gene TRBJ2-6, with D perhaps matching TRBD1 (6 bases). The CDR3 loop spans 14 amino acids. The germline CDR1 and CDR2 sequences are WSHSY and SAAADI. Trimming took off 6 bases at V and 1 base at J, with 7 bases between the two ends.

V is TRBV28 and J is TRBJ1-1, with unresolved D. The CDR3 covers 13 residues. V was pared by 6 bases and J by 1 base, with 9 bases between. Germline V gene sequence: CDR1 MDHEN, CDR2 SYDVKM. Here the CDR3 reads CASSSQQNTEAFF. The CDR3 DNA reads as TGTGCCAGCAGCTCCCAACAGAACACTGAAGCTTTCTTT. The full variable domain, rest sourced from reference TRBV28 and TRBJ1-1, is DVKVTQSSRYLVKRTGEKVFLECVQDMDHENMFWYRQDPGLGLRLIYFSYDVKMKEKGDIPEGYSVSREKKERFSLILESASTNQTSMYLCASSSQQNTEAFFGQGTRLTVV.

The chain employs TRBV7-6 and TRBJ2-7; 12 bases map to TRBD2. The CDR3 spans 14 residues. J was trimmed by 6 bases and V by 1 base; bases with no gene match: 1. Per the germline V gene, CDR1 is SGHVS and CDR2 is FNYEAQ. CDR3 sequence (DNA): TGTGCCAGCAGCTTAGGACTAGCGGGAGTCGAGCAGTACTTC. Its protein product is CASSLGLAGVEQYF.

This sequence joins TRBV19 and TRBJ1-3; D remains unclear. The CDR3 spans 17 residues. Germline V gene lookup returns CDR1 LNHDA and CDR2 SQIVND (reference sequence). V was pared by 5 bases and J by 3 bases, with 20 bases between. The CDR3 region is CASSVSRRQLLGNTIYF. The DNA of the CDR3 is TGTGCCAGTAGTGTATCGAGGCGGCAGCTGCTTGGAAACACCATATATTTT. Based on the CDR3 plus reference TRBV19 and TRBJ1-3, the full variable domain is DGGITQSPKYLFRKEGQNVTLSCEQNLNHDAMYWYRQDPGQGLRLIYYSQIVNDFQKGDIAEGYSVSREKKESFPLTVTSAQKNPTAFYLCASSVSRRQLLGNTIYFGEGSWLTVV.

The chain links TRBV6-5 to TRBJ1-1; TRBD1 matches at 8 bases. The germline CDR1 and CDR2 sequences are MNHEY and SVGAGI. Germline trimming cut 11 bases from V and 5 bases from J; bases unmatched to any gene: 7. The CDR3 has 12 residues. The CDR3 reads CAVTGGRTEAFF. The CDR3 DNA follows: TGTGCCGTAACAGGGGGGAGGACTGAAGCTTTCTTT.

The CDR3 is CASSGVRTEAFF. CDR3 sequence (DNA): TGTGCCAGCTCAGGGGTCCGCACTGAAGCTTTCTTT. The J gene is TRBJ1-1, the V gene TRBV25-1; TRBD1 might be the D (6 bases). Germline V CDR1 and CDR2: MGHDK, SYGVNS. V shed 8 bases and J shed 4 bases, with 11 bases lying between them. The CDR3 sequence is 12 residues long.

The V and J genes are TRBV28 and TRBJ1-1; tentative D call: TRBD1 (6 bases). Germline CDR1 is MDHEN and CDR2 is SYDVKM. The CDR3 loop spans 12 amino acids. The CDR3 reads CVAGGRFSEAFF. The CDR3 nucleotides are TGTGTGGCTGGGGGGCGATTCAGTGAAGCTTTCTTT.

V and J are TRBV4-1 and TRBJ2-2; D might be TRBD1 (6 bases). The CDR3 runs to 14 residues. Trimming took 3 bases from V and 5 from J, leaving 10 bases between them. Germline V lookup: CDR1 MGHRA, CDR2 YSYEKL. CDR3 loop: CASSQGARTGELFF. CDR3 in DNA: TGCGCCAGCAGCCAGGGGGCGCGGACCGGGGAGCTGTTTTTT.

Turning to this clone: Within the sample, other DNA sequences also encode this same CDR3. The rearrangement links TRBV5-1 to TRBJ2-5; D not certain. The germline gives CDR1 SGHRS, CDR2 YFSETQ. The CDR3 totals 13 residues. Trimming removed 1 base at V and 3 bases at J, with 7 bases between. This chain's CDR3 is CASSLFREETQYF. The CDR3 DNA reads TGCGCCAGCAGCTTGTTTCGGGAAGAGACCCAGTACTTC.

The chain has TRBV29-1 and TRBJ2-3; TRBD2 aligns across 11 bases. The CDR3 totals 14 residues. Germline trimming cut 3 bases from V and 5 bases from J; bases unmatched to any gene: 4. Germline V gene lookup returns CDR1 SQVTM and CDR2 ANQGSEA. The CDR3 sequence is CSVDTSGSGDTQYF. DNA for the CDR3: TGCAGCGTTGACACTAGCGGGAGTGGAGATACGCAGTATTTT.

The rearrangement uses TRBV6-4 and TRBJ2-2; D unclear. The CDR3 is made up of 12 amino acids. V was cut by 0 bases and J by 8 bases, with 4 bases left in between. Germline loops: CDR1 MRHNA, CDR2 SNTAGT. CDR3 sequence: CASSDSRGELFF. CDR3 nucleotide sequence: TGTGCCAGCAGTGACTCGAGAGGGGAGCTGTTTTTT.

As to this clone: This sample also contains other DNA sequences that code for the same CDR3. The chain uses TRBV5-1 and TRBJ2-3; 10 nucleotides line up with TRBD2. Germline CDR1 is SGHRS and CDR2 is YFSETQ. After removal of 2 bases from V and 0 bases from J, the junction contained 3 bases not matched to a gene. The CDR3 covers 16 residues. CDR3 nucleotide sequence: TGCGCCAGCAGCTTCTTAGCGGGAGGAAGCACAGATACGCAGTATTTT. It specifies CASSFLAGGSTDTQYF. Drawing the rest from reference TRBV5-1 and TRBJ2-3, the complete variable domain is KAGVTQTPRYLIKTRGQQVTLSCSPISGHRSVSWYQQTPGQGLQFLFEYFSETQRNKGNFPGRFSGRQFSNSRSEMNVSTLELGDSALYLCASSFLAGGSTDTQYFGPGTRLTVL.

This chain connects TRBV15 to TRBJ2-7; TRBD2 is a possible D gene (5 bases). CDR1 and CDR2 from the germline V gene are LNHNV and YYDKDF (reference sequence). V was pared by 3 bases and J by 6 bases, with 18 bases between. The CDR3 loop spans 15 amino acids. This chain's CDR3 is CATSSLSLGVTEQYF. The CDR3 DNA is TGTGCCACCAGCAGTCTCAGCCTGGGAGTGACCGAGCAGTACTTC.

This sequence joins TRBV7-2 and TRBJ2-7; D is possibly TRBD1 (5 bases). Germline values: CDR1 SGHTA, CDR2 FQGNSA. V lost 1 base and J lost 7, with 14 bases in between. This CDR3 region has 14 residues. In nucleotides, the CDR3 is TGTGCCAGCAGCTTAGTGGCGACAGCGAGGGAGCAGTACTTC. Its translation is CASSLVATAREQYF.

Only a few counts were recorded for this clone. This chain uses TRBV28 with TRBJ2-5, with 7 bases identical to TRBD2. CDR3 length equals 17 residues. J was trimmed by 0 bases and V by 4 bases; bases with no gene match: 11. CDR1 is MDHEN and CDR2 is SYDVKM in the germline V gene. In nucleotides, the CDR3 is TGTGCCAGCAGTTCACGGGTGGGAGGGAGGAACCAAGAGACCCAGTACTTC. The encoded protein is CASSSRVGGRNQETQYF.

This clone has more than one count but fewer than ten. V is TRBV28 and J is TRBJ2-5; D is perhaps TRBD1 (5 bases). Germline-derived CDR1 and CDR2 are MDHEN and SYDVKM. The CDR3 length is 12 residues. V dropped 7 bases and J dropped 5 bases, with 11 bases sitting between them. In nucleotides, the CDR3 is TGTGCCAGCACAGGGCCACGGGAGACCCAGTACTTC. Encoded protein: CASTGPRETQYF.

The rearrangement joins TRBV7-6 to TRBJ2-7; TRBD1 agrees at 7 bases. The CDR3 runs 14 residues. Trimming took 4 bases from V and 3 from J; bases not matched to a gene: 6. Per the germline V gene, CDR1 is SGHVS and CDR2 is FNYEAQ. CDR3 amino acids: CASSSGTANYEQYF. The DNA for the CDR3 is TGTGCCAGCAGCTCCGGGACAGCAAACTACGAGCAGTACTTC. Full variable domain (remainder filled in from reference TRBV7-6 and TRBJ2-7): GAGVSQSPRYKVTKRGQDVALRCDPISGHVSLYWYRQALGQGPEFLTYFNYEAQQDKSGLPNDRFSAERPEGSISTLTIQRTEQRDSAMYRCASSSGTANYEQYFGPGTRLTVT.

The V and J genes are TRBV23-1 and TRBJ1-5; the D gene is possibly TRBD1 (5 bases). Being an ORF, TRBV23-1 has a function that is uncertain. The germline V and J ends were trimmed by 8 bases and 3 bases, with 14 bases remaining between them. The CDR3 sequence is 14 residues long. The CDR3 region is CASPRDGSNQPQHF. The CDR3 region has the DNA TGCGCCAGCCCCCGGGACGGATCCAATCAGCCCCAGCATTTT.

The chain employs TRBV15 and TRBJ1-3, with D perhaps TRBD1 (6 bases). Germline CDR1 and CDR2: LNHNV and YYDKDF (reference sequence). This CDR3 region has 14 residues. V lost 9 bases to trimming and J lost 3 bases, with 15 bases between them. Here the CDR3 reads CATSPGTSGNTIYF. The CDR3 DNA sequence: TGTGCCACGAGTCCCGGGACAAGTGGAAACACCATATATTTT.

The J gene is TRBJ2-7, the V gene TRBV4-2, with 12 bases identical to TRBD2. Germline CDR1 LGHNA, CDR2 YNFKEQ. CDR3 length: 19 residues. Losses at the gene ends were 0 bases for V and 6 bases for J; bases not matched to a gene: 15. The CDR3 sequence: CASSQDHYGTSGPGSEQYF. The CDR3 nucleotides read TGTGCCAGCAGCCAAGATCACTACGGGACTAGCGGGCCGGGGTCCGAGCAGTACTTC.

The J gene is TRBJ2-1, the V gene TRBV5-1; D is possibly TRBD2 (5 bases). The germline V gene encodes CDR1 SGHRS and CDR2 YFSETQ. The CDR3 length is 16 residues. Trimming took off 4 bases at V and 0 bases at J, with 14 bases between the two ends. This chain's CDR3 is CASSRLAPSSYNEQFF. CDR3 nucleotide sequence: TGCGCCAGCAGCCGGCTAGCCCCCAGCTCCTACAATGAGCAGTTCTTC.

The chain recombines TRBV11-2 with TRBJ2-2, with TRBD2 as a possible D gene (5 bases). V was shortened by 2 bases and J by 6 bases, with 13 bases between the two germline ends. From germline, CDR1 is SGHAT and CDR2 FQNNGV. The CDR3 length is 15 residues. CDR3 protein: CASSLLGKAAGELFF. The CDR3 coding sequence is TGTGCCAGCAGCTTACTCGGGAAGGCCGCCGGGGAGCTGTTTTTT.

The J gene is TRBJ1-2, the V gene TRBV5-6; 9 bases align to TRBD1. Germline V gene sequence: CDR1 SGHDT, CDR2 YYEEEE. The ends lost 0 bases at V and 4 bases at J; junction bases unmatched: 1. The CDR3 length is 14 residues. The CDR3 sequence: CASSLVTGGYGYTF. CDR3 coding DNA: TGTGCCAGCAGCTTGGTGACAGGGGGCTATGGCTACACCTTC.

About this clone itself: At one end, the junction sequence differs from germline, possibly due to a read error. The rearrangement links TRBV10-3 to TRBJ2-5, with D maybe TRBD1 (6 bases). The germline gives CDR1 ENHRY, CDR2 SYGVKD. The CDR3 is made up of 13 amino acids. The CDR3 here is CAISGAGEEAQYF. The CDR3 coding sequence is TGTGCCATCAGTGGGGCAGGGGAAGAGGCCCAGTACTTC.

The chain links TRBV2 to TRBJ1-2; TRBD1 matches at 8 bases. This CDR3 is 15 amino acids long. Unmatched junction bases numbered 6, after V lost 6 bases and J lost 0 bases. The V gene's germline CDR1 is SNHLY and CDR2 FYNNEI. CDR3 coding DNA: TGTGCCAGCAGGGGACTGACAGGGGCTAACTATGGCTACACCTTC. Translation: CASRGLTGANYGYTF.

The V call is TRBV6-5, the J call TRBJ1-1; 10 bases match TRBD1. J was trimmed by 5 bases and V by 8 bases; bases with no gene match: 8. Per germline, CDR1 MNHEY and CDR2 SVGAGI. This CDR3 is built from 14 residues. CDR3 sequence (DNA): TGTGCCAGCGGCCCGGACAGGGGGGGAACTGAAGCTTTCTTT. This encodes CASGPDRGGTEAFF.

The V call is TRBV7-9, the J call TRBJ2-7; 10 nucleotides agree with TRBD2. This CDR3 contains 17 residues. V trimming: 5 bases; J trimming: 3 bases; junction bases outside the gene matches: 13. Germline assignment: CDR1 SEHNR and CDR2 FQNEAQ (reference sequence). The DNA of the CDR3 is TGTGCCAGCAGCCCCGTTGGGAGCGGGAGGGCTGGCTACGAGCAGTACTTC. Translation: CASSPVGSGRAGYEQYF.